This T cell receptor beta chain was sequenced for a study of cytomegalovirus exposure and HLA in healthy donors. The study, taken as a whole, reports: TCR beta V- and J-gene trimming was later associated with a missense DCLRE1C variant. Most likely, a cluster of highly shared sequence variants arose as a sequencing artifact.

The study ran its PCR with 60 Vbeta and 13 Jbeta primers. Only in-frame clones appear in the TCRdb table, and some are missing; sequencing was by immunoSEQ multiplex PCR. The data show a few hundred thousand clones, around 81% seen once. As concerns this clone: Its antigen is as yet unknown.

Trimming removed 0 bases from V and 5 bases from J, with 13 bases in between. Germline V CDR1 and CDR2: LNHNV, YYDKDF (reference sequence). The CDR3 length is 15 residues. The sequencing input was PBMCs. The rearrangement uses TRBV15 and TRBJ1-1, with a possible D match to TRBD1 (5 bases). This TCR derives from an older woman in good health and CMV-seropositive. CDR3 residues: CATSRDSMGGTEAFF. DNA for the CDR3: TGTGCCACCAGCAGAGATTCGATGGGGGGGACTGAAGCTTTCTTT.